This entry lists 25 T cell receptor beta chains sequenced from one sample in a study of blood T cells in healthy people across ages. Together with a sample-barcoded 5' primer, a J-beta primer mix was included in a second PCR lasting about 6 to 12 cycles. TCRdb re-called the 5' RACE reads through MiXCR, storing one row per CDR3 protein. The data contain about 1,500,000 distinct CDR3 sequences, 28% of them singletons. The sample consisted of blood. These receptors were taken from a woman younger than 45 in good health.

With respect to this clonotype: This may be a read error, as it is one base from a much larger clone. Because it lacks the conserved phenylalanine or tryptophan at the end, this CDR3 is likely a read error. In DNA, the CDR3 is TGCAGCGTTGCGGAGGGGGCGGGAGAGACCCAGTACGTC. It yields the protein CSVAEGAGETQYV. The genes are TRBV29-1 and TRBJ2-5; possibly TRBD1 for D (7 bases). This CDR3 is built from 13 residues. V dropped 4 bases and J dropped 4 bases, with 13 bases sitting between them. The germline CDR1 and CDR2 sequences are SQVTM and ANQGSEA.

Points on this clonotype: Sequence at one end of the junction differs from germline and may be a read error. This chain uses TRBV7-2 with TRBJ2-7; D assignment may be TRBD1 or TRBD2 (5 bases each). The germline V gene encodes CDR1 SGHTA and CDR2 FQGNSA. The CDR3 consists of 15 residues. CDR3: CVSSLKVGTPYEQYF. In DNA, the CDR3 is TGTGTCAGCAGCTTAAAGGTCGGGACGCCTTACGAGCAGTACTTC.

CDR3 coding DNA: TGCGCCAGCAGCCAGGACTGGCAAGAGACCCAGTTCTTC. This translates into CASSQDWQETQFF. The gene calls are TRBV4-1 and TRBJ2-1; D is perhaps TRBD2 (5 bases). The CDR3 spans 13 residues. Trimming pared 3 bases from V and 13 bases from J, leaving 16 bases between. Germline loops: CDR1 MGHRA, CDR2 YSYEKL.

This clonotype was picked up a small number of times. The rearrangement joins TRBV7-2 to TRBJ2-7; 7 bases match TRBD2. The CDR3 extends over 14 amino acids. CDR1 and CDR2 (germline): SGHTA, FQGNSA. Trimming took 3 bases from V and 4 from J; bases not matched to a gene: 6. CDR3: CASSFLAEGYEQYF. CDR3 DNA sequence: TGTGCCAGCAGCTTTCTAGCGGAGGGATACGAGCAGTACTTC.

About this clonotype: A clone one base away is much larger, so this may be a read error. The chain couples TRBV4-1 to TRBJ2-7; D is possibly TRBD2 (5 bases). Matching the DNA end better, TRBJ2-5 makes the J call doubtful. CDR3 length: 15 amino acids. Germline V gene data show CDR1 as MGHRA and CDR2 as YSYEKL. The CDR3 region has the DNA TGCGCCAGCGGCCAAGGAGTGCTAGCCCGTGAGACCCAGTACTTC. Residues: CASGQGVLARETQYF.

The chain carries TRBV3-1 and TRBJ1-5; D is unclear. Per germline, CDR1 LGHDT and CDR2 YNNKEL (reference sequence). CDR3 length: 13 amino acids. The ends were cut back, 3 bases at V and 4 bases at J, with 7 bases in the middle. CDR3 sequence reads: CASSQWRNQPQHF. CDR3 nucleotide sequence: TGTGCCAGCAGCCAGTGGAGAAATCAGCCCCAGCATTTT.

The V and J genes are TRBV4-1 and TRBJ2-1; the D is unclear. The germline V gene has CDR1 MGHRA and CDR2 YSYEKL. Trimming left V 1 base short and J 7 bases short, with 17 bases between. There are 16 residues in the CDR3. The CDR3, as DNA: TGCGCCAGCAGCCAAGTATTAGTTATTAGACGGAATGAGCAGTTCTTC. This sequence encodes CASSQVLVIRRNEQFF.

This clonotype has more than one count but fewer than ten. The chain is built from TRBV20-1 and TRBJ2-1; 11 bases map to TRBD2. Germline values: CDR1 DFQATT, CDR2 SNEGSKA (reference sequence). CDR3 size: 15 residues. Unmatched junction bases numbered 8, after V lost 5 bases and J lost 5 bases. The CDR3 region is CSAPSTGLADNEQFF. The DNA of the CDR3 is TGCAGTGCTCCCTCCACGGGACTAGCGGACAATGAGCAGTTCTTC.

The chain joins TRBV6-2 or TRBV6-3 to TRBJ2-1, with D possibly being TRBD2 (6 bases). The V and J ends lost 11 bases and 7 bases respectively, with 12 bases between them. This CDR3 spans 11 amino acids. Germline values: CDR1 MNHEY, CDR2 SVGEGT. The CDR3 DNA is TGTGCCTGCTCGGGGAGGAATGAGCAGTTCTTC. Its protein is CACSGRNEQFF.

Comment on this clonotype: Since a much larger clone is just one base distant, this may be a read error. V is TRBV12-3 or TRBV12-4 and J is TRBJ1-5; unclear D gene. Trimming stripped 6 bases from V and 5 bases from J, with 14 bases between. This CDR3 spans 14 amino acids. For the CDR3, the DNA is TGTGCCAGCAGACCTGGGTTGCTATATCAGCCCCAGCATTTT. Its protein product is CASRPGLLYQPQHF.

This clonotype occurred many times. At one end the junction does not follow the germline gene, possibly because of a read error. The rearrangement joins TRBV10-3 to TRBJ2-1, with 12 bases matching TRBD2. This CDR3 contains 17 residues. The germline V gene has CDR1 ENHRY and CDR2 SYGVKD. The CDR3 DNA is TGTGCCATCAGTGGTTCAGCTAGCGGGGGGGCCTACGATGAGCAGTTCTTC. Translating it yields CAISGSASGGAYDEQFF.

This clonotype was recorded a few times. This rearrangement joins TRBV5-1 to TRBJ2-5; weak D call: TRBD1 (5 bases). This CDR3 contains 17 residues. Looked up from germline, CDR1 is SGHRS and CDR2 is YFSETQ. The ends were cut back, 2 bases at V and 2 bases at J, with 19 bases in the middle. The CDR3 DNA reads as TGCGCCAGCAGCTTAATCGCTCGGACAATTCGTCAAGAGACCCAGTACTTC. Residues: CASSLIARTIRQETQYF.

This clonotype was recorded a few times. V is TRBV10-3 and J is TRBJ2-3; D is unclear. The CDR3 is made up of 14 amino acids. V dropped 1 base and J dropped 6 bases, with 11 bases sitting between them. Germline-derived CDR1 and CDR2 are ENHRY and SYGVKD. The chain's CDR3 is CAISELGPGDTQYF. CDR3 DNA: TGTGCCATCAGTGAGTTAGGGCCCGGTGATACGCAGTATTTT.

This clonotype was counted ten times or more. The chain is built from TRBV20-1 and TRBJ2-7, with D possibly TRBD1 on 5 matching bases. Looked up from germline, CDR1 is DFQATT and CDR2 is SNEGSKA (reference sequence). V lost 0 bases to trimming and J lost 1 base, with 10 bases between them. The CDR3 contains 14 residues. CDR3 loop: CSARDRQPSYEQYF. CDR3 nucleotides: TGCAGTGCTAGAGATCGACAGCCTTCCTACGAGCAGTACTTC.

This clonotype was seen a handful of times. The chain links TRBV29-1 to TRBJ2-7, with D uncertain. Trimming shortened V by 4 bases and J by 6 bases, and 13 bases separated the two germline ends. The germline CDR1 and CDR2 sequences are SQVTM and ANQGSEA. The CDR3 sequence is 12 residues long. CDR3 DNA: TGCAGCGTTGTGGCGTCGGTTGCCGAGCAGTACTTC. The encoded protein is CSVVASVAEQYF.

In its sample, this clonotype was seen a few times. The chain couples TRBV2 to TRBJ1-2; D is unclear. The CDR3 has 13 residues. Germline V gene sequence: CDR1 SNHLY, CDR2 FYNNEI. Trimming removed 0 bases from V and 6 bases from J, with 8 bases in between. The CDR3 protein is CASSEAQRNGYTF. The CDR3 nucleotides are TGTGCCAGCAGTGAAGCGCAAAGAAATGGCTACACCTTC.

This clonotype was observed many times. The chain couples TRBV29-1 to TRBJ2-1; TRBD2 might be the D (6 bases). Germline V lookup: CDR1 SQVTM, CDR2 ANQGSEA. V lost 6 bases to trimming and J lost 9 bases, with 18 bases between them. The CDR3 totals 13 residues. As DNA, the CDR3 is TGCAGCGTGCGAGGTACCGCGGGGTCTGAGCAGTTCTTC. Protein product: CSVRGTAGSEQFF.

In this sample, this clonotype turned up once. This rearrangement joins TRBV9 to TRBJ2-3; 7 nucleotides match TRBD2. The germline CDR1 and CDR2 sequences are SGDLS and YYNGEE. V was clipped by 0 bases and J by 0 bases; unmatched bases: 4. CDR3 length equals 16 residues. CDR3 DNA: TGTGCCAGCAGCGTAGCGGGGGGATCTAGCACAGATACGCAGTATTTT. Its protein is CASSVAGGSSTDTQYF.

This clonotype was counted only a few times. The chain links TRBV4-1 to TRBJ2-5, with 9 nucleotides matching TRBD2. Losses at the gene ends were 6 bases for V and 3 bases for J; bases not matched to a gene: 11. Germline assignment: CDR1 MGHRA and CDR2 YSYEKL. The CDR3 totals 16 residues. This CDR3 reads CASSRETSGGKETQYF. CDR3 bases: TGCGCCAGCAGTCGGGAAACAAGCGGGGGGAAAGAGACCCAGTACTTC.

There are a few counts of this clonotype. The chain uses TRBV20-1 and TRBJ2-4; D ambiguous. Trimming took 6 bases from V and 4 from J, leaving 16 bases between them. There are 14 residues in the CDR3. CDR1 and CDR2 (germline): DFQATT, SNEGSKA (reference sequence). As DNA, the CDR3 is TGCAGTGCGCCGATCGAACAGTCGAAAAACATTCAGTACTTC. Its translation is CSAPIEQSKNIQYF.

This sequence joins TRBV5-1 and TRBJ2-3; D possibly corresponds to TRBD2 (6 bases). Trimming took 5 bases from V and 2 from J, leaving 9 bases between them. CDR1 is SGHRS, CDR2 YFSETQ, per germline. The CDR3 sequence is 13 residues long. The CDR3 loop reads CASREGNTDTQYF. The CDR3 DNA reads as TGCGCCAGCAGGGAGGGGAACACAGATACGCAGTATTTT.

This clonotype was detected only a few times. The chain combines TRBV3-1 with TRBJ1-1, with 8 bases identical to TRBD1. The germline V gene has CDR1 LGHDT and CDR2 YNNKEL (reference sequence). J gave up 1 base and V 4 bases, and 11 bases lay outside the gene matches. This CDR3 has 17 residues. CDR3 amino acids: CASSPNSGTGKNTEAFF. The CDR3 nucleotides are TGTGCCAGCAGCCCCAACTCCGGGACAGGAAAGAACACTGAAGCTTTCTTT.

The rearrangement uses TRBV12-3 or TRBV12-4 and TRBJ2-1; 16 nucleotides align to TRBD2. This CDR3 region has 18 residues. V was clipped by 5 bases and J by 5 bases; unmatched bases: 9. The CDR3 loop reads CASSPPGTSGRGNNEQFF. As DNA, the CDR3 is TGTGCCAGCAGTCCCCCCGGGACTAGCGGGAGGGGGAACAATGAGCAGTTCTTC.

This clonotype has a handful of counts. The chain recombines TRBV4-1 with TRBJ2-5; tentative D call: TRBD1 (6 bases). V dropped 4 bases and J dropped 0 bases, with 12 bases sitting between them. This CDR3 spans 15 amino acids. CDR1 and CDR2 (germline): MGHRA, YSYEKL. This CDR3 is CASSPRTANQETQYF. The CDR3 DNA follows: TGCGCCAGCAGCCCCCGGACAGCAAACCAAGAGACCCAGTACTTC.

V is TRBV12-3 or TRBV12-4 and J is TRBJ1-2; weak D call: TRBD1 (5 bases). Trimming cost V 6 bases and J 6 bases, with 17 bases left between them. This CDR3 has 14 amino acids. The CDR3 DNA follows: TGTGCCAGCAGCCAACAGGTAGAGGCCCATGGCTACACCTTC. This translates into CASSQQVEAHGYTF.